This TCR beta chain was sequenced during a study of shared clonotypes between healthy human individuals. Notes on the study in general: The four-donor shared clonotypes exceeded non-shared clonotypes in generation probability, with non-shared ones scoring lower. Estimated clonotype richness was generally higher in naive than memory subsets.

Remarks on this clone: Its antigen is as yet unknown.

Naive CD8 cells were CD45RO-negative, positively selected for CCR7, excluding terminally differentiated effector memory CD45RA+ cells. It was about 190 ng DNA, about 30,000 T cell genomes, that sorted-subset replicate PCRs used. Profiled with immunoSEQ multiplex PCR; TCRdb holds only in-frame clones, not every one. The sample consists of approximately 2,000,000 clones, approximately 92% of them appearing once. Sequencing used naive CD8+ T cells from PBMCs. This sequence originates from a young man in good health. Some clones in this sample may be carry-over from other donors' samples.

CDR3 sequence reads: CATLGAELKQFF. CDR3 sequence (DNA): TGTGCCACCCTCGGGGCCGAGTTGAAGCAGTTCTTC. The rearrangement links TRBV27 to TRBJ2-1; D may match TRBD1 or TRBD2 (5 bases each). The CDR3 spans 12 residues. V was shortened by 10 bases and J by 11 bases, with 18 bases between the two germline ends. Germline assignment: CDR1 MNHEY and CDR2 SMNVEV (reference sequence).